The clone carrying this TCR beta chain was seen just once. Its antigen is still unknown. In germline, CDR1 is MNHEY, CDR2 SVGAGI. The CDR3 loop spans 13 amino acids. V dropped 5 bases and J dropped 3 bases, with 7 bases sitting between them. These data are taken from a study of identifying expanded T cells in peripheral blood. The study, taken as a whole, reports: Over about two and four weeks, about 15 and 19 clones changed, versus around 1.3 between replicates. Variance in clone template counts between approximately 2-week samples significantly increased with total template count across all healthy donors.

Sequencing was performed with immunoSEQ multiplex PCR; in TCRdb, only in-frame clones are kept and a portion is missing. The table has tens of thousands of clones, around 84% seen once. Sequenced sample: blood. The clonotype comes from a person between 18 and 70 years old in good health. The genes are TRBV6-5 and TRBJ2-2; weak D call: TRBD2 (5 bases). This CDR3 reads CASSQDYTGELFF. The CDR3 DNA sequence: TGTGCCAGCAGTCAGGACTACACCGGGGAGCTGTTTTTT.